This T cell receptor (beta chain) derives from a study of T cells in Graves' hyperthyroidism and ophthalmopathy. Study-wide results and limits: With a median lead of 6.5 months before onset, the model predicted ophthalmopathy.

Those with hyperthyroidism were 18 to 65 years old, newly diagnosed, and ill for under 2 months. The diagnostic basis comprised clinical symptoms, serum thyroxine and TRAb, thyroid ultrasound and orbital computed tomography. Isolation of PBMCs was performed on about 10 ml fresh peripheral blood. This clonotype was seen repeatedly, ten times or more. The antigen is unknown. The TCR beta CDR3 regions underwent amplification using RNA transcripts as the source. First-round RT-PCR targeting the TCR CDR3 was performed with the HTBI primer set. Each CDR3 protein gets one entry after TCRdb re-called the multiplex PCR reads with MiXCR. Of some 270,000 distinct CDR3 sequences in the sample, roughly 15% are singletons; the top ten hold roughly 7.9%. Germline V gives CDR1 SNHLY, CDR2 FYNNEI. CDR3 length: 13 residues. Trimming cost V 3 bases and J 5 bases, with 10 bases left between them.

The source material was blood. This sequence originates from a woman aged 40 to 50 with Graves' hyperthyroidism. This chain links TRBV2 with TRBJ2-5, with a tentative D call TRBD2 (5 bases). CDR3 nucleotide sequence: TGTGCCAGCAGTGACCGGGGATGGGAGACCCAGTACTTC. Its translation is CASSDRGWETQYF. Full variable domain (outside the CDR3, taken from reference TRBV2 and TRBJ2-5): EPEVTQTPSHQVTQMGQEVILRCVPISNHLYFYWYRQILGQKVEFLVSFYNNEISEKSEIFDDQFSVERPDGSNFTLKIRSTKLEDSAMYFCASSDRGWETQYFGPGTRLLVL.